This entry lists 18 T cell receptor beta chains sequenced from one sample in a study of OX40 agonist ivuxolimab in advanced cancers. Method: immunoSEQ multiplex PCR; TCRdb's copy keeps in-frame clones and lacks some. This sample has 30,000 to 40,000 clones; approximately 80% occur once, and the top ten carry around 20%. The sequencing used CD4+ or CD8+ T cells sorted from blood, collected in a trial of the OX40 agonist ivuxolimab. The receptor source for this set is an adult with an advanced solid tumor such as melanoma, head and neck, liver or kidney cancer.

V usage is TRBV19 and J usage is TRBJ2-7; D is ambiguous. Trimming pared 4 bases from V and 0 bases from J, leaving 4 bases between. Germline CDR1 is LNHDA and CDR2 is SQIVND (reference sequence). CDR3 length: 12 amino acids. This CDR3 reads CASSRSSYEQYF. The DNA of the CDR3 is TGTGCCAGTAGTAGGAGCTCCTACGAGCAGTACTTC. Full variable domain (outside the CDR3, taken from reference TRBV19 and TRBJ2-7): DGGITQSPKYLFRKEGQNVTLSCEQNLNHDAMYWYRQDPGQGLRLIYYSQIVNDFQKGDIAEGYSVSREKKESFPLTVTSAQKNPTAFYLCASSRSSYEQYFGPGTRLTVT.

The chain has TRBV9 and TRBJ2-5, with unresolved D. The CDR3 is made up of 14 amino acids. The V end lost 2 bases, the J end lost 2 bases, and 10 bases lay between the germline ends. Germline assignment: CDR1 SGDLS and CDR2 YYNGEE. The CDR3 sequence: CASSVGMGQETQYF. Written as DNA, the CDR3 is TGTGCCAGCAGCGTGGGGATGGGGCAAGAGACCCAGTACTTC.

This sequence joins TRBV11-2 and TRBJ2-7; a possible D gene is TRBD2 (6 bases). The CDR3 is 14 residues long. Trimming took 0 bases from V and 6 from J, leaving 12 bases between them. Germline loops: CDR1 SGHAT, CDR2 FQNNGV. DNA of the CDR3: TGTGCCAGCAGCTTAGATGGGACTCCACGCGAGCAGTACTTC. This gives the protein CASSLDGTPREQYF.

The chain uses TRBV5-1 and TRBJ2-2; 7 positions match TRBD2. The germline V gene has CDR1 SGHRS and CDR2 YFSETQ. J lost 5 bases, V lost 6 bases, and 13 bases had no gene match. CDR3 length: 16 amino acids. DNA of the CDR3: TGCGCCAGCACAAATTACGGACTAGGTGGAACCGGGGAGCTGTTTTTT. This translates into CASTNYGLGGTGELFF.

A single count supports this clone. This chain links TRBV21-1 with TRBJ2-1; TRBD1 reflects the table's D call only, with no check against the DNA. TRBV21-1 is flagged as a pseudogene. CDR3 length equals 11 residues. The CDR3 DNA reads as TGTGCCAGCAGCAAAGACACTGAGCAGTTCTTC. It encodes CASSKDTEQFF.

The chain combines TRBV4-1 with TRBJ2-3, with D perhaps given as TRBD1 or TRBD2 (6 bases each). V shed 4 bases and J shed 6 bases, with 20 bases lying between them. The CDR3 is 16 amino acids. Per the germline V gene, CDR1 is MGHRA and CDR2 is YSYEKL. CDR3 sequence reads: CASSRRSEGGLDTQYF. The CDR3 DNA reads TGCGCCAGCAGCCGAAGGTCGGAGGGGGGCCTGGATACGCAGTATTTT.

V usage is TRBV7-3 and J usage is TRBJ2-3, with D uncertain. The V and J ends lost 6 bases and 4 bases respectively, with 8 bases between them. CDR1 and CDR2 (germline): SGHTA, FQGTGA. The CDR3 has 12 residues. The CDR3 is CASSPGPDTQYF. CDR3 DNA sequence: TGTGCCAGCAGTCCCGGCCCAGATACGCAGTATTTT.

This clone has a handful of counts. This rearrangement joins TRBV11-2 to TRBJ2-7, with a possible D match to TRBD1 (6 bases). V shed 2 bases and J shed 3 bases, with 11 bases lying between them. Germline V lookup: CDR1 SGHAT, CDR2 FQNNGV. CDR3 length: 14 amino acids. The CDR3 DNA sequence: TGTGCCAGCAGCTTAATCGACAGGTACTACGAGCAGTACTTC. Protein sequence: CASSLIDRYYEQYF. The variable domain in full, with the rest retrieved from reference TRBV11-2 and TRBJ2-7, is EAGVAQSPRYKIIEKRQSVAFWCNPISGHATLYWYQQILGQGPKLLIQFQNNGVVDDSQLPKDRFSAERLKGVDSTLKIQPAKLEDSAVYLCASSLIDRYYEQYFGPGTRLTVT.

The rearrangement uses TRBV4-1 and TRBJ2-6, with D possibly being TRBD1 (6 bases). V was shortened by 1 base and J by 0 bases, with 13 bases between the two germline ends. CDR3 length: 18 amino acids. The germline gives CDR1 MGHRA, CDR2 YSYEKL. CDR3 nucleotide sequence: TGCGCCAGCAGCCAAGGGGTGACAGGTATCTCTGGGGCCAACGTCCTGACTTTC. As protein: CASSQGVTGISGANVLTF.

The V and J genes are TRBV11-2 and TRBJ2-7, with TRBD2 matching 7 bases. CDR1 and CDR2 from the germline V gene are SGHAT and FQNNGV. The trim removed 5 bases at V and 3 bases at J, leaving 4 bases unmatched. The CDR3 runs to 13 residues. CDR3 DNA sequence: TGTGCCAGCAGCCCCACGGGGGGCTACGAGCAGTACTTC. Residues: CASSPTGGYEQYF.

The chain carries TRBV7-3 and TRBJ1-1; D unresolved. V dropped 2 bases and J dropped 0 bases, with 10 bases sitting between them. The CDR3 covers 15 residues. Germline CDR1 SGHTA, CDR2 FQGTGA. The CDR3 spells CASSLLRPVNTEAFF. The DNA of the CDR3 is TGTGCCAGCAGCTTACTCCGGCCCGTGAACACTGAAGCTTTCTTT.

The rearrangement uses TRBV28 and TRBJ1-1; 9 bases align to TRBD1. Germline-derived CDR1 and CDR2 are MDHEN and SYDVKM. The CDR3 has 16 amino acids. V gave up 5 bases and J gave up 0 bases; unmatched junction bases: 7. The DNA of the CDR3 is TGTGCCAGCAGTCCCGGGACAGGGATTCTGAACACTGAAGCTTTCTTT. It codes for CASSPGTGILNTEAFF.

The CDR3 coding sequence is TGTGCCAGCAGTTATAGTCCTCGGACAGGGGCCTACGAGCAGTACTTC. It is translated as CASSYSPRTGAYEQYF. The chain couples TRBV27 to TRBJ2-7; TRBD1 aligns across 9 bases. This CDR3 is built from 16 residues. Trimming cost V 4 bases and J 2 bases; bases outside gene matches: 9. The germline V gene has CDR1 MNHEY and CDR2 SMNVEV (reference sequence).

The V gene is TRBV9, the J gene TRBJ2-2; maybe TRBD1 (7 bases). The V end lost 3 bases, the J end lost 1 base, and 16 bases lay between the germline ends. Germline CDR1 SGDLS, CDR2 YYNGEE. The CDR3 length is 17 residues. The CDR3 DNA reads as TGTGCCAGCAGCGGCCGCAGGGGGGCCAGGAACACCGGGGAGCTGTTTTTT. Protein sequence: CASSGRRGARNTGELFF. Combining the CDR3 with reference TRBV9 and TRBJ2-2 gives the whole variable domain DSGVTQTPKHLITATGQRVTLRCSPRSGDLSVYWYQQSLDQGLQFLIQYYNGEERAKGNILERFSAQQFPDLHSELNLSSLELGDSALYFCASSGRRGARNTGELFFGEGSRLTVL.

The chain has TRBV18 and TRBJ1-1; 8 bases align to TRBD1. The CDR3 totals 16 residues. Germline V gene data show CDR1 as KGHSH and CDR2 as LQKENI. Trimming cost V 4 bases and J 3 bases; bases outside gene matches: 10. CDR3 amino acids: CASSLGPTGEDTEAFF. CDR3 coding DNA: TGTGCCAGCTCACTTGGCCCGACAGGGGAGGACACTGAAGCTTTCTTT.

This clone appeared a single time. This chain links TRBV11-2 with TRBJ2-1; D remains unclear. V was shortened by 1 base and J by 8 bases, with 6 bases between the two germline ends. CDR1 and CDR2 from the germline V gene are SGHAT and FQNNGV. This CDR3 region has 12 residues. CDR3 protein: CASSLVRHEQFF. DNA of the CDR3: TGTGCCAGCAGCTTAGTCAGGCATGAGCAGTTCTTC.

The chain employs TRBV4-2 and TRBJ1-3, with D perhaps matching TRBD1 (5 bases). In germline, CDR1 is LGHNA, CDR2 YNFKEQ. The CDR3 sequence is 16 residues long. The V end was cut by 0 bases, the J end by 8 bases, with 17 bases between. CDR3 nucleotide sequence: TGTGCCAGCAGCCAAGAATTCGGGGGTTTAGAGGACACCATATATTTT. Amino acids: CASSQEFGGLEDTIYF.

This rearrangement joins TRBV5-8 to TRBJ2-7; D perhaps matches TRBD2 (5 bases). The V end was cut by 7 bases, the J end by 3 bases, with 5 bases between. The CDR3 has 10 amino acids. Germline-derived CDR1 and CDR2 are SGHTS and YDEGEE. Here the CDR3 reads CASGSYEQYF. CDR3 bases: TGTGCCAGCGGGAGCTACGAGCAGTACTTC.